The rows below give T cell receptor beta chains drawn from one sample of a study of shared clonotypes between healthy human individuals. Profiled with immunoSEQ multiplex PCR; TCRdb holds only in-frame clones, not every one. Of over a million clones listed, approximately 96% are singletons. The sequenced sample consisted of naive CD4+ T cells sorted from blood. Receptor source: a young man in good health. The CDR3 runs from the conserved cysteine through the conserved F or W. Not all rows give a size; the values are once, few, many and, for expanded clones, a class.

>-|TRBJ1-5|TRBV9
CASSVWGWNQPQHF
>-|TRBJ1-1|TRBV28
CASSIQGRTEAFF
>-|TRBJ2-3|TRBV11-2
CASTGLIAAGADTQYF
>-|TRBJ1-5|TRBV10-2
CASAKDRGFGNQPQHF
>-|TRBJ2-7|TRBV15
CATSRLMTGGAFEQYF
>-|TRBJ2-1|TRBV11-2
CASSLATTLNEQFF
>-|TRBJ2-5|TRBV6-5
CASKASGEETQYF
>-|TRBJ2-1|TRBV30
CAWSAASPTYNEQFF
>-|TRBJ2-1|TRBV7-9
CASSTGTYNEQFF
>once|TRBJ2-7|TRBV9
CASSIGTSGTFSLDEQYF
>-|TRBJ1-1|TRBV19
CASSPPQKRLEAFF
>-|TRBJ2-4|TRBV6-6
CASSAERAKNIQYF
>-|TRBJ2-4|TRBV29-1
CSAGQPNIQYF
>-|TRBJ1-1|TRBV11-2
CASREPGQGLTEAFF
>-|TRBJ2-5|TRBV7-2
CASSLGSGLFGETQYF
>-|TRBJ2-1|TRBV6-1
CAISDGGLAGNLNEQFF
>-|TRBJ2-3|TRBV7-2
CASTTGGLAGGSPDTQYF
>-|TRBJ2-5|TRBV29-1
CSVGGQRITKETQYF
>-|TRBJ2-7|TRBV29-1
CSVEGASGSIGEQYF
>-|TRBJ2-7|TRBV10-3
CAIRRQGAGEQYF
>-|TRBJ2-3|TRBV4-3
CASSPRYTDTQYF
>-|TRBJ1-2|TRBV10-3
CAITPRQGAYGYTF
>-|TRBJ1-2|TRBV7-9
CASSSGLQNYGYTF
>once|TRBJ2-1|TRBV7-2
CASSLGGATYNEQFF
>-|TRBJ2-1|TRBV5-4
CASSRDRVYNEQFF
>-|TRBJ2-5|TRBV5-6
CASSPIGAGFQETQYF
>-|TRBJ2-4|TRBV6-5
CASSYGYSTKNIQYF
>-|TRBJ1-1|TRBV27
CASSLVTGVNTEAFF
>-|TRBJ2-1|TRBV5-6
CASSSPGGRGGQNEQFF
>-|TRBJ1-4|TRBV28
CASSFGSNEKLFF
>-|TRBJ2-7|TRBV18
CASSLGPQVGEQYF
>-|TRBJ1-2|TRBV10-3
CAINEIEGYGYTF
>-|TRBJ2-1|TRBV5-4
CASSFGLLRGHNEQFF
>-|TRBJ1-5|TRBV29-1
CSSQPQHF
>once|TRBJ2-1|TRBV2
CASSEAGQTQGQFF
>-|TRBJ2-1|TRBV7-3
CASSLMTGSYNEQFF
>once|TRBJ1-1|TRBV7-9
CASSLDRVEGAPVF
>-|TRBJ1-2|TRBV6-6
CASSYTGTNYGYTF
>-|TRBJ1-1|TRBV4-1
CASSLRTGEAFF
>-|TRBJ1-1|TRBV7-2
CASSPLLKNTEAFF
>-|TRBJ1-2|TRBV6-1
CAAREYHMLSGYTF
>-|TRBJ2-7|TRBV5-5
CASSLPRGAYEQYF
>-|TRBJ2-3|TRBV29-1
CSVGSGSGADTQYF
>-|TRBJ2-3|TRBV10-3
CAISEVDRVATDTQYF
>-|TRBJ1-5|TRBV18
CASSHQNQPQHF
>-|TRBJ2-2|TRBV10-3
CAISESRPGELFF
>once|TRBJ2-7|TRBV2
CASSDWFFSGQGSYEQYF
>-|TRBJ1-1|TRBV11-2
CASSALEGRNTEAFF
>-|TRBJ2-7|TRBV5-1
CASSSNRDWSLYEQYF
>once|TRBJ2-1|TRBV6-6
CATTGTGSNEQFF
>-|TRBJ2-2|TRBV2
CASKGTRNTGELFF
>-|TRBJ1-3|TRBV6-6
CASSYSDRGGNTIYF
>-|TRBJ2-3|TRBV28
CASSTRGGGTDTQYF
>-|TRBJ2-2|TRBV7-9
CASSSMGLTGELFF
>-|TRBJ2-3|TRBV5-1
CASSPTVGPTDTQYF
>-|TRBJ1-2|TRBV11-2
CASSLGVGLNYGYTF
>-|TRBJ2-5|TRBV5-1
CASSLGGGETQYF
>-|TRBJ2-7|TRBV19
CASSRGTGGNYEQYF
>-|TRBJ1-2|TRBV18
CASSPLFPRGPSSYGYTF